This TCR beta chain comes out of a study of blood T cell repertoires in COVID-19 (TCRdb year 2020). In the study overall: Samples covering the acute and convalescent phases of COVID-19 were provided by collaborators in the United States, Italy and Spain. The prospective study material was composed of cDNA or gDNA derived from T cells, B-cell-depleted T cells, or PBMCs. Deeply sampled blood TCRbeta repertoires from subjects exposed to, actively infected with, or recovered from COVID-19 were included in the dataset. A freely available public database, intended as a resource for researchers studying the immune response to SARS-CoV-2, is where the repertoires were released. The samples were drawn from two sources: the first 160 participants of the ongoing ImmuneRACE study, and 1,000 to 1,500 subjects contributed by 6 global collaborators. A de-identified subject ID, COVID-19 status, age in years and sex were almost always included in the sample metadata. HLA class I and class II types, where available, came from metadata supplied by the sample provider rather than from assay-based typing. Study-wide conclusions, independent of this receptor: The amount of clinical and demographic metadata varied by source and participant and was provided uncurated.

TCRbeta CDR3 regions were amplified from genomic DNA using the immunoSEQ Assay, a bias-controlled multiplex PCR. Per the original workflow: The number of nucleated cells in each sample was estimated by amplification of reference gene primers within the assay. Sequence reads were collapsed and filtered to measure the absolute abundance of every unique TCRbeta CDR3 rearrangement. Productive Simpson clonality was computed per sample as the square root of Simpson's diversity index over productive rearrangements. TCRdb took this table from immuneACCESS and kept in-frame rearrangements with V and J called. Such tables lack part of the clones; where checked against another copy, unresolved V genes explain under half of the gap, and the rest is unexplained. V, J and clone size are those of that table, while D and trimming were read from the DNA. The sample table lists about 88,000 clones, less than 90% of them with a count of one. The ten largest clones represent about an eighth of the sample.

There are a few counts of this clone. Its antigen is unknown. Nothing much larger sits one base from this clone, and base qualities are not available. The germline ends are 13 bases apart after V is trimmed by 4 bases and J by 6 bases. The CDR3 runs 14 amino acids, cysteine and phenylalanine included. CDR3 DNA only is kept here, 42 bases in frame from base 1. The germline V gene supplies CDR1 MDHEN and CDR2 SYDVKM. Each collaborating institution followed its own protocols to collect whole blood in K2EDTA tubes. For TCRbeta analysis, collaborators shipped samples as frozen whole blood, isolated PBMCs, or DNA extracted from either of those sample types.

Specimen: peripheral blood. This TCR came from a human donor in a cohort sampled during active COVID-19. The V and J segments used are TRBV28 and TRBJ2-1; the best D guess is TRBD1, with 6 bases matching. The CDR3 reads CASSYRDTSNEQFF. DNA sequence: TGTGCCAGCAGTTACCGGGACACCAGCAATGAGCAGTTCTTC.